This T cell receptor beta chain was sequenced during a study of blood T cell repertoires in COVID-19. Overall study context: T cells, B-cell-depleted T cells, or PBMCs supplied cDNA or gDNA.

In the original analysis: The authors estimated nucleated cell counts from reference gene primer amplification. Only in-frame clones appear in the TCRdb table, and some are missing; sequencing was by immunoSEQ multiplex PCR. The DNA was the basis for D and trimming; V, J and clone size are from that table. The sample lists a few hundred thousand clones; around 80% were seen once. Material: peripheral blood. The sequence was obtained from a man in his fifties or sixties with active or convalescent COVID-19.

Written as DNA, the CDR3 is TGTGCCAGCAGCGTCGACGGCGCCAGGGGGACTGAAGCTTTCTTT. Its translation: CASSVDGARGTEAFF. The rearrangement joins TRBV5-6 to TRBJ1-1; 7 bases are shared with TRBD1. Trimming took 4 bases from V and 5 from J; bases not matched to a gene: 11. The CDR3 contains 15 residues. Germline lookup yields CDR1 SGHDT and CDR2 YYEEEE. Using reference TRBV5-6 and TRBJ1-1 for the parts outside the CDR3, the full variable domain is DAGVTQSPTHLIKTRGQQVTLRCSPKSGHDTVSWYQQALGQGPQFIFQYYEEEERQRGNFPDRFSGHQFPNYSSELNVNALLLGDSALYLCASSVDGARGTEAFFGQGTRLTVV.